Shown below are 2 T cell receptor beta chains from a single sample sequenced in a study of T cells after yellow fever vaccination. TCRdb re-called the 5' RACE reads through MiXCR, storing one row per CDR3 protein. Among some 110,000 distinct CDR3 sequences, roughly 7.9% were seen once, and the ten largest hold 2.7%. This specimen was CD4+ T cells sorted from PBMCs, taken about 41 days after the first yellow fever vaccination. These receptors all stem from a young man who received the YFV17D yellow fever vaccine.

This clonotype was found many times. The rearrangement links TRBV20-1 to TRBJ2-7, with a weak D call TRBD2 (5 bases). The germline V gene has CDR1 DFQATT and CDR2 SNEGSKA (reference sequence). There are 12 residues in the CDR3. The chain's CDR3 is CSPIGGPYEQYV. In DNA form, the CDR3 reads TGCAGCCCCATCGGAGGTCCCTACGAGCAGTACGTC.

This clonotype occurred many times. The V call is TRBV3-1, the J call TRBJ2-4; 12 positions agree with TRBD2. CDR1 and CDR2 from the germline V gene are LGHDT and YNNKEL (reference sequence). J lost 7 bases, V lost 1 base, and 5 bases had no gene match. This CDR3 contains 16 residues. The DNA for the CDR3 is TGTGCCAGCAGCCAAGGGACTAGCGGGGTCGAGAACATTCAGTACTTC. Encoded protein: CASSQGTSGVENIQYF.